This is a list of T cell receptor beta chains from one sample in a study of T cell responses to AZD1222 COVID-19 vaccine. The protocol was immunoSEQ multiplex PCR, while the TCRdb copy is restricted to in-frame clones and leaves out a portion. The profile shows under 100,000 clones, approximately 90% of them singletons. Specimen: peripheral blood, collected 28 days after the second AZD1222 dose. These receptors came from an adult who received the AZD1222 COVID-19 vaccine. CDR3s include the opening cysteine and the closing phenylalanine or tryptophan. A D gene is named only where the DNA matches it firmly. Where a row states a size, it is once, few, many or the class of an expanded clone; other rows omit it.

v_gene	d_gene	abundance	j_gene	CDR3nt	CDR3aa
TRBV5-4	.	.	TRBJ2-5	TGTGCCAGCAGCGTAGTCCCCCAAGAGACCCAGTACTTC	CASSVVPQETQYF
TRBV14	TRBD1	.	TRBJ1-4	TGTGCCAGCAGCCAAGATAAGAAGGGACAGGGGGAGATCGAACTGTTTTTT	CASSQDKKGQGEIELFF
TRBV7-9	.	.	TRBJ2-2	TGTGCCAGCAGCTTATTGTGGTCGACTCGGACCGGGGAGCTGTTTTTT	CASSLLWSTRTGELFF
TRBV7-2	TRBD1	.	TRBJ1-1	TGTGCCAGCAGCTTAGGTGGGACAGGGATCCCTGAAGCTTTCTTT	CASSLGGTGIPEAFF
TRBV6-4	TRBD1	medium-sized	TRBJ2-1	TGTGCCAGCAGTGACGGGACAGGGGGCAATGAGCAGTTCTTC	CASSDGTGGNEQFF
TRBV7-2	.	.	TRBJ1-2	TGTGCCAGCAGCTTATCCGTAGGGCCCGACAGCTATGGCTACACCTTC	CASSLSVGPDSYGYTF
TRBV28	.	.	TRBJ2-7	TGTGCCAGCAGTTTAAGTCCGGAGTCTTCGGGGCAGTACTTC	CASSLSPESSGQYF
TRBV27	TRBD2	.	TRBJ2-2	TGTGCCAGCAGTTGGGGGACTAGATTCGGCGGGGAGCTGTTTTTT	CASSWGTRFGGELFF
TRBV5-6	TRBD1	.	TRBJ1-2	TGTGCCAGCAGCTACAGTTCCAGGGGGCTTAAAGGCTACACCTTC	CASSYSSRGLKGYTF
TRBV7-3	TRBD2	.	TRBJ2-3	TGTGCCAGCAGCTTACGGGGGGGAAGCACAGATACGCAGTATTTT	CASSLRGGSTDTQYF
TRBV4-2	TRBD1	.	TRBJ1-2	TGTGCCAGCAGCCAAGAGGGGACAGGGGGCCTTGGCTACACCTTC	CASSQEGTGGLGYTF
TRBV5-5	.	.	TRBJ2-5	TGTGCCAGCAGCTTGGAACAGATCCAAGAGACCCAGTACTTC	CASSLEQIQETQYF
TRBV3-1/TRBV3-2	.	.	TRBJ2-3	TGTGCCAGCAGCCAAGGAGCAACAGATACGCAGTATTTT	CASSQGATDTQYF
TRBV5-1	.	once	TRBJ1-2	TGCGCCAGCAGCTTTGAGCGGGGAAGCTATGGCTACACCTTC	CASSFERGSYGYTF
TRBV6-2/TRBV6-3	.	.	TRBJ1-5	TGTGCCAGCAGTCCGTTTCCTCGACAGTCCAATCAGCCCCAGCATTTT	CASSPFPRQSNQPQHF
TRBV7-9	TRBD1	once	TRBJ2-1	TGTGCCAGCAGCGGACAGGGCGTTTACAATGAGCAGTTCTTC	CASSGQGVYNEQFF
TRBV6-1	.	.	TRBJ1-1	TGTGCCAGCAGTGAAGTGTGGGGAAACACTGAAGCTTTCTTT	CASSEVWGNTEAFF
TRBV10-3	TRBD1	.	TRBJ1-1	TGTGCCATCAGGACAGGGGGCGGGGTCACTGAAGCTTTCTTT	CAIRTGGGVTEAFF
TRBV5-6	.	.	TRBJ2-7	TGTGCCAGCAGCTTGCCTTACACCTACGAGCAGTACTTC	CASSLPYTYEQYF
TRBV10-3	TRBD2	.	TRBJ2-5	TGTGCCATCAGTATAGCGGGGGGGCAGGCGACCCAGTACTTC	CAISIAGGQATQYF
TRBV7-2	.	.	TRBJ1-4	TGTGCCAGCAGCTTAGTAGCTTACTCAGGGGCAAATAATGAAAAACTGTTTTTT	CASSLVAYSGANNEKLFF
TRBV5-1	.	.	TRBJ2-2	TGCGCCAGCAGCTCCTCGGGGAACACCGGGGAGCTGTTTTTT	CASSSSGNTGELFF
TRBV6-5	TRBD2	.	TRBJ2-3	TGTGCCAGCATGAGCGGGACCCCTAGCACAGATACGCAGTATTTT	CASMSGTPSTDTQYF
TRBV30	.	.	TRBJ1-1	TGTGCCTGGAGTTGGGGGGTTGAAGCTTTCTTT	CAWSWGVEAFF
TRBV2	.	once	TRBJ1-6	TGTGCCAGCAGTGACCGGTGGGGGCAAAACTCCCCCCTCCACTTT	CASSDRWGQNSPLHF
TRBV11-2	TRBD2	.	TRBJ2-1	TGTGCCAGCAGCCCAAGGGTACTAGCGGGTGGAGAGCAGTTCTTC	CASSPRVLAGGEQFF
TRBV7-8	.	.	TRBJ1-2	TGTGCCAGCAGCCAGTCAAGGACTAGGGTTCGGGGGGTTTATGGCTACACCTTC	CASSQSRTRVRGVYGYTF
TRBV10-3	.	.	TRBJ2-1	TGTGCCATCAGTGAGGGGGGGGGCTTGTTGGATGAGCAGTTCTTC	CAISEGGGLLDEQFF
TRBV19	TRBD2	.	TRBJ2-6	TGTGCCAGTAGTAGATATGGCGGGGGGGACGCTGGGGCCAACGTCCTGACTTTC	CASSRYGGGDAGANVLTF
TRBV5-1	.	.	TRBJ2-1	TGCGCCAGCAGCGTGGACCGGAGCTCCTACAATGAGCAGTTCTTC	CASSVDRSSYNEQFF
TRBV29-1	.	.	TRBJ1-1	TGCAGCGTTATGGGACAAGGGGTGAACACTGAAGCTTTCTTT	CSVMGQGVNTEAFF
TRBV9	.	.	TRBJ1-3	TGTGCCAGCAGCGTAGATAAGTCGATGCGCACCATATATTTT	CASSVDKSMRTIYF
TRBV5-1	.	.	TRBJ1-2	TGCGCCAGCAGGCGGACCGCCGAGGGAGATGGCTACACCTTC	CASRRTAEGDGYTF
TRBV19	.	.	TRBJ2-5	TGTGCCACTACAGGGTTCGACGAGTACTTC	CATTGFDEYF
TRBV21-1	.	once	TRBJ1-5	TGTGCCAGCAGCAATTTTGGCGGACAGGGGCCCCGGGGGAAGGCTTTATATAGCAATCAGCCCCAGCATTTT	CASSNFGGQGPRGKALYSNQPQHF
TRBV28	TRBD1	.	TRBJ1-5	TGTGCCAGCAGTTTAGGACAGGGTAGCAATCAGCCCCAGCATTTT	CASSLGQGSNQPQHF
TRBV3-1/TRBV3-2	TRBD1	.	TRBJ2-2	TGTGCCAGCAGCCGACAGGGGGGGACCGGGGAGCTGTTTTTT	CASSRQGGTGELFF
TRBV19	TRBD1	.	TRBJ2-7	TGTGCCAGTAGCGGGGACAGGGGTGCAGGCGAGCAGTACTTC	CASSGDRGAGEQYF
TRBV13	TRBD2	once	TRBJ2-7	TGTGCCAGCAGCCTAGGACTAGCGGCCTCCTACGAGCAGTACTTC	CASSLGLAASYEQYF
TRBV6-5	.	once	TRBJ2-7	TGTGCCAGCAGTATGGGACACCGATTAGTCGAGCAGTACTTC	CASSMGHRLVEQYF
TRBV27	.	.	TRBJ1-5	TGTGCCAGCAGTCCTCATGGGGGTAGCAATCAGCCCCAGCATTTT	CASSPHGGSNQPQHF
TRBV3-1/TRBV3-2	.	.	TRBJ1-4	TGTGCCAGCAGCCAAGGGCGTAGAGAAGAAAAACTGTTTTTT	CASSQGRREEKLFF
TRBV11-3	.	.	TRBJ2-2	TGTGCCAGCAGCCGGGGTACCGGGGAGCTGTTTTTT	CASSRGTGELFF
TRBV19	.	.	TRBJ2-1	TGTGCCAGTAGTATAGATGGGATCTCAACCAATGAGCAGTTCTTC	CASSIDGISTNEQFF
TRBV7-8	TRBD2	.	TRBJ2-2	TGTGCCAGCAGCGGACTAGTTGGCACCGGGGAGCTGTTTTTT	CASSGLVGTGELFF
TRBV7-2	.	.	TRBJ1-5	TGTGCCAGCAGCGGCCAGGGTACGGGCAATCAGCCCCAGCATTTT	CASSGQGTGNQPQHF
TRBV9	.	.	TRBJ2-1	TGTGCCAGCAGCGTGGACTACAGGGGCCCTTGGCAGTTCTTC	CASSVDYRGPWQFF
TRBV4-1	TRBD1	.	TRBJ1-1	TGCGCCAGCAGCCCGGGACAGGGAATGAACACTGAAGCTTTCTTT	CASSPGQGMNTEAFF
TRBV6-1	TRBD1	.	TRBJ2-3	TGTGCCAGCAGTGAAGCTACAGGGGTAGATACGCAGTATTTT	CASSEATGVDTQYF
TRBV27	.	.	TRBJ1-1	TGTGCCAGCAGTTTTTCTCCCCCTGTCACTGAAGCTTTCTTT	CASSFSPPVTEAFF
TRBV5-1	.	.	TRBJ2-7	TGCGCCAGCAGCGTTTCTAGCGTGTCCTACGAGCAGTACTTC	CASSVSSVSYEQYF
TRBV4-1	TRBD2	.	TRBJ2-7	TGCGCCAGCAGCCAAGTGCCGCTAGCGGGGGGTATTTTCTACGAGCAGTACTTC	CASSQVPLAGGIFYEQYF